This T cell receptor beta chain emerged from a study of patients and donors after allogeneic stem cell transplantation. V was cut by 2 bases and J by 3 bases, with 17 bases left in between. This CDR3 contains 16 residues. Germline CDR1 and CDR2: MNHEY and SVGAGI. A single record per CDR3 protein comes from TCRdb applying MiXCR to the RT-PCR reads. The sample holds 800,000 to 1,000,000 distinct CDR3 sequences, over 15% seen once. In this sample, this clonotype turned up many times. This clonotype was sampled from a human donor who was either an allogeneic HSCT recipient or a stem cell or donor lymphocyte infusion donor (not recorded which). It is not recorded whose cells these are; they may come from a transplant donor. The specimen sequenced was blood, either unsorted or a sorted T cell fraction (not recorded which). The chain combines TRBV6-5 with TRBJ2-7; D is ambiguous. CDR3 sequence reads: CASSYGTVPPIYEQYF. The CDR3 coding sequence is TGTGCCAGCAGTTACGGAACAGTCCCCCCGATCTACGAGCAGTACTTC.